Detailed here is one TCR beta chain. The table lists this clonotype with many counts. Its antigen is currently not known. Per-nucleotide qualities are absent, and no much larger clonotype sits a single base away. The method was 5' RACE. Sequenced using a NextSeq 500. Unique molecular identifiers were attached to individual cDNA molecules in the TCR library protocol so that sequencing error and PCR bias could be corrected. TCR alpha and beta chains were both sequenced, and the abundances of alpha and beta sequences in each sample were closely correlated with each other. In the original analysis: Decombinator V4 was used to annotate the V gene, J gene and CDR3 of the TCR sequences. TCRs were defined as expanded if a significant change between any two time points was detected under a Poisson model with p below 0.0001. TCR abundances were normalised to the total number of TCRs sequenced per sample and were expressed as counts per million. VDJdb, accessed on 1 November 2021, was searched for TCRs annotated for CMV, EBV and SARS-CoV-2, and TCRs annotated for more than one antigen were excluded. TCRdb trimmed the raw reads at Q25, called clones with MiXCR and kept productive beta chains. Identical CDR3 protein sequences are pooled into one entry, listed with their most common genes and DNA. Clone size and V and J calls follow TCRdb, not the original study. The sample table holds about 34,000 distinct CDR3 sequences, of which roughly 6% were seen once. The ten largest clones capture 7.6% of the sample.

The record originates from a study of early T cells in non-severe SARS-CoV-2 infection (dated by TCRdb to the early 2020s). About the investigation overall: Bulk RNA from unsorted whole blood was used for TCR sequencing, so alpha and beta chains could not be paired.

Broad study findings and their caveats: VDJdb matching was skewed toward anti-spike CD8 responses, so virus-specific expansions were likely underestimated and private and CD4 specificities were missed.

A case-control design nested within a healthcare worker cohort in London, UK, was used, with weekly nasopharyngeal swab PCR tests and blood sampling performed. Between 23 and 31 March 2020, the week of the UK lockdown, healthcare workers were enrolled and then followed up weekly for as long as 16 weeks. The sequenced sample consisted of whole blood. This sequence was found in an adult who was a healthcare worker with PCR-confirmed SARS-CoV-2 infection or an uninfected control (not recorded which).

The nucleotides read TGTGCCAGCTCACCCCAGGTCTACACTGAAGCTTTCTTT. This yields the protein CASSPQVYTEAFF. The V and J genes are TRBV18 and TRBJ1-1; the D gene is unclear. Trimming costs V 3 bases and J 3 bases, and their ends lie 8 bases apart. The CDR3 covers 13 residues, taking in both the cysteine and the phenylalanine. Only the CDR3 region is kept as DNA, spanning 39 bases read in frame from base 1. From a lookup of the germline V gene, CDR1 and CDR2 are KGHSH and LQKENI.